This T cell receptor beta chain derives from a study of spatial heterogeneity in lung cancer. Time point denoted: sample taken at primary tumor resection. The donor population consisted of approximately 70 patients with untreated, early-stage non-small cell lung cancer. Germline CDR1 and CDR2: KGHSH and LQKENI. V shed 3 bases and J 9 bases; nucleotides not matched to a gene: 12. CDR3 length equals 16 residues. Study-level points and caveats: The study found that expanded intratumoral alpha and beta TCR counts tracked tumor mutation counts.

On this clonotype itself: As yet, its antigen is unknown.

TCRdb passed the 5' RACE reads through MiXCR, listing each CDR3 protein once. The repertoire holds 25,000 to 30,000 distinct CDR3 sequences, about 7.1% seen once, with over 20% in the top ten. Specimen: lung tumor tissue, collected at surgery. This chain links TRBV18 with TRBJ2-4; 9 bases line up with TRBD1. This sequence originates from a male donor with early-stage non-small cell lung cancer. The CDR3, as DNA: TGTGCCAGCTCACCCGGGACAGGGATCAGGGACGGCATTCAGTACTTC. It translates to CASSPGTGIRDGIQYF.